The rows below give T cell receptor beta chains drawn from one sample of a study of T cell responses to AZD1222 COVID-19 vaccine. Sequencing was performed with immunoSEQ multiplex PCR; in TCRdb, only in-frame clones are kept and a portion is missing. The repertoire has tens of thousands of clones, roughly 80% of them found once; the top ten carry about 3.1%. The sample in question was peripheral blood, obtained on day 0 of AZD1222 vaccination. The receptors derive from an adult in good health. Both conserved end residues are part of each CDR3. Fields, in order: V gene, clone size, J gene, D gene, CDR3 DNA, CDR3 protein. A D gene is named only where the DNA matches it firmly. Not every row has a clone size; where given, it reads once, few, many or a size class.

TRBV28	.	TRBJ2-5	.	TGTGCCAGCAGCACAAGTCCGCCGGGAGAGACCCAGTACTTC	CASSTSPPGETQYF
TRBV19	.	TRBJ1-1	TRBD1	TGTGCCAGTAGACAGGGGGTGATTAGTACTGAAGCTTTCTTT	CASRQGVISTEAFF
TRBV18	.	TRBJ2-5	.	TGTGCCAGCTCACCACCTGGGCGTAACCAAGAGACCCAGTACTTC	CASSPPGRNQETQYF
TRBV2	.	TRBJ1-2	.	TGTGCCAGCAGTGAAGGTGTAGGACTCTTAAACTATGGCTACACCTTC	CASSEGVGLLNYGYTF
TRBV6-4	.	TRBJ2-5	.	TGTGCCAGCAGTGCCGAAGGGGAGGGTAGGGGGGAAGAGACCCAGTACTTC	CASSAEGEGRGEETQYF
TRBV5-4	.	TRBJ2-2	TRBD2	TGTGCCAGCAGCTCGGGACTAGCGGGAGGAACTCTCACCGGGGAGCTGTTTTTT	CASSSGLAGGTLTGELFF
TRBV6-2/TRBV6-3	.	TRBJ2-2	.	TGTGCCAGCAGCTCCGGGACGGCGAACACCGGGGAGCTGTTTTTT	CASSSGTANTGELFF
TRBV27	.	TRBJ2-2	TRBD1	TGTGCCAGCAGTTCCCCGGGACAGGGGAACACCGGGGAGCTGTTTTTT	CASSSPGQGNTGELFF
TRBV7-9	.	TRBJ1-1	.	TGTGCCAGCAGCCGTGACAGGGAAGCTTTCTTT	CASSRDREAFF
TRBV5-4	.	TRBJ1-2	TRBD1	TGTGCCAGCAGCAGCCGACAGGGCGGCTACACCTTC	CASSSRQGGYTF
TRBV2	.	TRBJ2-7	.	TGTGCCAGCAGGTCAACAGGGTACCGCGAGCAGTACTTC	CASRSTGYREQYF
TRBV7-2	.	TRBJ1-2	.	TGTGCCAGCAGCACAGAGACAGTATATGGCTACACCTTC	CASSTETVYGYTF
TRBV25-1	.	TRBJ1-2	.	TGTGCCAGCAGTGAAATGGAGGGGCCGCTGTCCAACTATGGCTACACCTTC	CASSEMEGPLSNYGYTF
TRBV7-2	.	TRBJ1-1	.	TGTGCCAGCAGCTTAGTTAGTAGTATGAACACTGAAGCTTTCTTT	CASSLVSSMNTEAFF
TRBV19	.	TRBJ2-6	.	TGTGCCAGTAGTACCCCCCGGCAGGGTAAGGAATCTGGGGCCAACGTCCTGACTTTC	CASSTPRQGKESGANVLTF
TRBV6-5	.	TRBJ1-1	TRBD1	TGTGCCACCACCGGGACAGGGAATTTGGACACTGAAGCTTTCTTT	CATTGTGNLDTEAFF
TRBV15	.	TRBJ1-3	.	TGTGCCACCAGCAGAGATCTCCCTGCTGGAAACACCATATATTTT	CATSRDLPAGNTIYF
TRBV2	few	TRBJ2-7	TRBD1	TGTGCCAGCGGCCCGGGACAGGGGGTCTACGAGCAGTACTTC	CASGPGQGVYEQYF
TRBV6-5	.	TRBJ2-3	TRBD2	TGTGCCAGCAGTTCCCCGGGACTAGCGGGAGTCACGCAGTATTTT	CASSSPGLAGVTQYF
TRBV5-1	.	TRBJ1-1	.	TGCGCCAGCAGCTTGTCAGGGGCGTTTGAAGCTTTCTTT	CASSLSGAFEAFF
TRBV6-6	.	TRBJ2-2	.	TGTGCCAGCAGTTACTCCGGTGTCACCGGGGAGCTGTTTTTT	CASSYSGVTGELFF
TRBV6-5	.	TRBJ2-7	.	TGTGCCAGCAGTCGAGAGGCCTACGAGCAGTACTTC	CASSREAYEQYF
TRBV6-2/TRBV6-3	.	TRBJ2-3	.	TGTGCCAGCAGTTACGTCCCTTACCCCACAGATACGCAGTATTTT	CASSYVPYPTDTQYF
TRBV3-1/TRBV3-2	.	TRBJ1-2	.	TGTGCCAGCAGCCAAGTTGCGGCAGGTATTAACTATGGCTACACCTTC	CASSQVAAGINYGYTF
TRBV5-6	.	TRBJ2-1	.	TGTGCCAGCACCCCTATGGGGGGCTTTAGGGATGAGCAGTTCTTC	CASTPMGGFRDEQFF
TRBV7-9	few	TRBJ1-2	.	TGTGCCAGCAGCTTAGCAGCCGACGGAGACTATGGCTACACCTTC	CASSLAADGDYGYTF